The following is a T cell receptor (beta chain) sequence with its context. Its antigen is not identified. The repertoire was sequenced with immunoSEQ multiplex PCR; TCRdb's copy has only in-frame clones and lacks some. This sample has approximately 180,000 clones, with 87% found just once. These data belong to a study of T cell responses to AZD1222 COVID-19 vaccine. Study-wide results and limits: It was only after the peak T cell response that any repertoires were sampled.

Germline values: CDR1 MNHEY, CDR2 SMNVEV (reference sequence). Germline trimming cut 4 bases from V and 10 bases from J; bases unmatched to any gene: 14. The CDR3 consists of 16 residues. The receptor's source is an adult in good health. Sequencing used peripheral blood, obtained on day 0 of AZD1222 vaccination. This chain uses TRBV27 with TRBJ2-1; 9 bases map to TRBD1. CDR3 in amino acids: CASSSYLDRGFREQFF. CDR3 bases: TGTGCCAGCAGTTCCTACTTAGACAGGGGGTTTAGAGAGCAGTTCTTC.